Given below is one T cell receptor (beta chain) in context. No antigen is known for it. Investigators merged groups given second doses at roughly 4 or roughly 12 weeks. This sample is part of a study of T cell responses to AZD1222 COVID-19 vaccine. Study-level findings and limits: There were vaccine-associated CD4 TCRs across spike, dominant at 160-218 and 743-854. Per reports, nearly half of all spike-specific TCRs target regions that are unmutated in variants.

Using immunoSEQ multiplex PCR, the repertoire was profiled, and TCRdb retains in-frame clones only, with some absent. The sample lists some 130,000 clones, 85% to 95% occurring once. The CDR3 is 12 residues long. Trimming removed 3 bases from V and 7 bases from J, with 9 bases in between. The germline V gene has CDR1 SGHNT and CDR2 YENEEA. The specimen was peripheral blood, collected 28 days after the second AZD1222 dose. The genes are TRBV11-3 and TRBJ2-5; unclear D gene. The sequence was obtained from an adult who received the AZD1222 COVID-19 vaccine. The CDR3 coding sequence is TGTGCCAGCAGCTTGTCCTCGGGGACCCAGTACTTC. Its protein is CASSLSSGTQYF.